This T cell receptor beta chain originates from a study of CD8+ T cells in alopecia areata. General study points: Higher clonality was seen in lesional scalp than in normal scalp, especially in alopecia totalis/universalis.

The investigators collected lesional scalp punch biopsies and peripheral blood from alopecia areata patients. The CDR3 loop spans 12 amino acids. V dropped 7 bases and J dropped 7 bases, with 12 bases sitting between them. Germline V CDR1 and CDR2: MNHEY, SVGAGI. To note about this clone: Its antigen is not identified.

Extraction of RNA preceded its reverse transcription into cDNA, which served as the sequencing template. Sequencing used immunoSEQ multiplex PCR; TCRdb keeps in-frame clones, though not all of them. The profile shows roughly 16,000 clones, 50% to 75% of them singletons. The sample was skin. The origin of this receptor is a human donor with alopecia areata. The chain couples TRBV6-5 to TRBJ2-3; D is ambiguous. The DNA of the CDR3 is TGTGCCAGCAACGACATGACAAATACGCAGTATTTT. The encoded protein is CASNDMTNTQYF.